These 11 T cell receptor beta chains originate from one sample sequenced in a study of brain metastases from non-small cell lung cancer. Some clones are missing from TCRdb's copy, which holds only in-frame ones; the method was immunoSEQ multiplex PCR. The sample includes more than 1,400 clones, about 85% seen only once; the top ten take about 16%. Sequenced input: tissue from a brain metastasis. All receptors derive from a donor at least 40 years old with non-small cell lung cancer.

The chain carries TRBV6-1 and TRBJ2-2, with 13 bases identical to TRBD2. CDR3 length: 16 amino acids. J lost 6 bases, V lost 2 bases, and 3 bases had no gene match. Germline CDR1 is MNHNS and CDR2 is SASEGT. The CDR3, as DNA: TGTGCCAGCAGTGAACAACTAGCGGGAGGGGCCGGGGAGCTGTTTTTT. This encodes CASSEQLAGGAGELFF.

The rearrangement links TRBV7-6 to TRBJ1-1, with TRBD1 matching over 10 bases. This CDR3 is 18 amino acids long. CDR1 and CDR2 from the germline V gene are SGHVS and FNYEAQ. J lost 4 bases, V lost 4 bases, and 15 bases had no gene match. For the CDR3, the DNA is TGTGCCAGCAGCTCTTCCCGGGACAGGGGAAACGCGGGCACTGAAGCTTTCTTT. It specifies CASSSSRDRGNAGTEAFF.

The J gene is TRBJ2-5, the V gene TRBV5-5; a possible D gene is TRBD2 (5 bases). The ends were cut back, 0 bases at V and 1 base at J, with 10 bases in the middle. Germline V gene data show CDR1 as SGHKS and CDR2 as YYEKEE (reference sequence). CDR3 length: 15 amino acids. This CDR3 is CASSLGRGSQETQYF. In DNA, the CDR3 is TGTGCCAGCAGCTTGGGCCGGGGTAGCCAAGAGACCCAGTACTTC.

The rearrangement links TRBV6-5 to TRBJ1-5, with D maybe TRBD1 (5 bases). Per germline, CDR1 MNHEY and CDR2 SVGAGI. The CDR3 sequence is 15 residues long. V was shortened by 6 bases and J by 0 bases, with 12 bases between the two germline ends. The CDR3: CASSPTGNSNQPQHF. As DNA, the CDR3 is TGTGCCAGCAGCCCAACAGGTAATAGCAATCAGCCCCAGCATTTT.

About this clone itself: The same CDR3 is also encoded by other DNA sequences in this sample. This chain links TRBV19 with TRBJ2-3, with D unresolved. CDR1 and CDR2 (germline): LNHDA, SQIVND (reference sequence). V lost 6 bases to trimming and J lost 0 bases, with 4 bases between them. This CDR3 contains 12 residues. The CDR3 DNA follows: TGTGCCAGTAGGCAGAGCACAGATACGCAGTATTTT. Its translation: CASRQSTDTQYF.

This clone appeared a few times. The chain carries TRBV4-2 and TRBJ1-2; a possible D gene is TRBD1 (5 bases). This CDR3 region has 14 residues. Looked up from germline, CDR1 is LGHNA and CDR2 is YNFKEQ. The ends were cut back, 5 bases at V and 4 bases at J, with 14 bases in the middle. Here the CDR3 reads CASSKGEIPYGYTF. CDR3 nucleotides: TGTGCCAGCAGCAAAGGGGAAATACCCTATGGCTACACCTTC.

With respect to this clone: The junction departs from germline at one end; a sequencing error may be responsible. V is TRBV11-3 and J is TRBJ2-1; no clear D. Germline V lookup: CDR1 SGHNT, CDR2 YENEEA. CDR3 length: 12 amino acids. CDR3 nucleotides: TGTACCAGCAGCCCCCAAAGCGTGGAGCAGTTCTTC. This encodes CTSSPQSVEQFF. Full variable domain (outside the CDR3, taken from reference TRBV11-3 and TRBJ2-1): EAGVVQSPRYKIIEKKQPVAFWCNPISGHNTLYWYLQNLGQGPELLIRYENEEAVDDSQLPKDRFSAERLKGVDSTLKIQPAELGDSAVYLCTSSPQSVEQFFGPGTRLTVL.

This sequence joins TRBV3-1 (or the pseudogene TRBV3-2) and TRBJ1-3; maybe TRBD1 (5 bases). Germline CDR1 reads LGHDT; CDR2 reads YNNKEL (reference sequence). The CDR3 spans 16 residues. Deletions cut 0 bases from V and 4 bases from J, with 13 bases between. The CDR3 region is CASSQDGGGTGNTIYF. The CDR3 bases are TGTGCCAGCAGCCAAGATGGTGGGGGGACGGGAAACACCATATATTTT.

Note on this clone: At one of its ends the junction is not consistent with the germline gene, which may arise from a read error. This rearrangement joins TRBV11-3 to TRBJ2-2, with 10 bases lining up with TRBD2. The germline CDR1 and CDR2 sequences are SGHNT and YENEEA. The CDR3 has 15 residues. CDR3 sequence: CASSLRTSGSGKLFF. Here the CDR3 DNA reads TGTGCCAGCAGCCTCCGGACTAGCGGATCCGGGAAGCTGTTTTTT.

The rearrangement uses TRBV7-2 and TRBJ2-6; D tentatively fits TRBD1 or TRBD2 (5 bases each). The CDR3 consists of 16 residues. The germline V and J ends were trimmed by 1 base and 2 bases, with 9 bases remaining between them. From germline, CDR1 is SGHTA and CDR2 FQGNSA. The CDR3 DNA sequence: TGTGCCAGCAGCTTAGGGGGGTGGCCTGGGGCCAACGTCCTGACTTTC. Translation gives CASSLGGWPGANVLTF.

V gene TRBV6-5 combines with J gene TRBJ2-4; 10 nucleotides align to TRBD2. The CDR3 contains 15 residues. Per germline, CDR1 MNHEY and CDR2 SVGAGI. V lost 4 bases and J lost 7; bases outside the gene matches: 7. This CDR3 reads CASSSRELAGNIQYF. In DNA form, the CDR3 reads TGTGCCAGCAGTTCCCGGGAACTAGCGGGGAACATTCAGTACTTC.